The entry below describes one T cell receptor (beta chain). The repertoire came from unfractionated whole blood and reflected all unsorted peripheral T cells. Nine to ten uninfected healthy donors were sampled as controls, a few sampled twice 2 to 4 months apart. Germline values: CDR1 SGHTA, CDR2 FQGTGA. V lost 5 bases and J lost 0; bases outside the gene matches: 6. This CDR3 contains 17 residues. The record originates from a study of HIV-infected patients and healthy controls. cDNA was made from approximately 500 ng RNA using alpha and beta constant primers. Each of the alpha and beta chains got its own library through chain-specific third strand synthesis with indices. The library had 12-nucleotide molecular identifiers formed by two random hexamers joined together. TCRdb independently ran MiXCR on the 5' RACE reads; one entry per CDR3 protein. The table has around 20,000 distinct CDR3 sequences, roughly an eighth seen once; the top ten hold around 10%.

This chain joins TRBV7-3 and TRBJ2-2; 10 nucleotides match TRBD1. The receptor was derived from an adult in good health. Sequenced sample: blood. CDR3 DNA: TGTGCCAGCAGCACCCAAGGGACAGGGGCGAACACCGGGGAGCTGTTTTTT. Its protein is CASSTQGTGANTGELFF.